The 7 T cell receptor beta chains below come from one sample, sequenced in a study of shared clonotypes between healthy human individuals (dated by TCRdb to 2020 to 2021). Library prep was done by the immunoSEQ multiplex PCR assay. As stored in TCRdb, this immuneACCESS dataset retains in-frame rearrangements with V and J assigned. A fraction of the clones does not appear; measured against another copy, unresolved V genes explain less than half of the discrepancy, and the remainder lacks a known reason. This sample has 2 million to 2.5 million clones in its table, and almost 96% of those were observed once. The top ten hold roughly 0.13% of the sample. The sample was naive CD4+ T cells sorted from blood. The cell subset or site label here, explained by the study, means: CD45RA+ positively selected. These receptors originate from a young man in good health.

This chain links TRBV10-3 with TRBJ1-6, with D perhaps TRBD1 (5 bases). CDR1 and CDR2 (germline): ENHRY, SYGVKD. The V end lost 3 bases, the J end lost 9 bases, and 18 bases lay between the germline ends. This CDR3 is 16 amino acids long. The chain's CDR3 is CAISEPGTLRGSPLHF. The CDR3 DNA is TGTGCCATCAGTGAACCCGGGACCCTAAGGGGTTCACCCCTCCACTTT.

A note on this clone: Distinct nucleotide sequences in the sample also encode this CDR3. The chain employs TRBV28 and TRBJ2-5; weak D call: TRBD1 (6 bases). The V gene lost 5 bases and the J gene lost 2 bases, with 9 bases spanning the gap. The germline V gene encodes CDR1 MDHEN and CDR2 SYDVKM. The CDR3 is 13 residues long. This CDR3 reads CASSPGQQETQYF. The CDR3 DNA sequence: TGTGCCAGCAGTCCGGGACAACAAGAGACCCAGTACTTC.

The genes are TRBV29-1 and TRBJ1-2; a weak D match, TRBD1 (6 bases). From germline, CDR1 is SQVTM and CDR2 ANQGSEA. Trimming shortened V by 3 bases and J by 5 bases, and 16 bases separated the two germline ends. The CDR3 covers 14 residues. CDR3 in DNA: TGCAGCGTTGACAAGGGGGAAATTAGGTATGGCTACACCTTC. Protein: CSVDKGEIRYGYTF.

The V and J genes are TRBV9 and TRBJ2-6; possible D gene TRBD1, 6 bases. The CDR3 is 15 residues long. Trimming pared 3 bases from V and 4 bases from J, leaving 11 bases between. From germline, CDR1 is SGDLS and CDR2 YYNGEE. The CDR3, as DNA: TGTGCCAGCAGCGACAGGGAGACCGGGGCCAACGTCCTGACTTTC. It yields the protein CASSDRETGANVLTF.

The chain recombines TRBV6-1 with TRBJ2-7; 9 bases agree with TRBD1. The CDR3 extends over 15 amino acids. CDR1 and CDR2 from the germline V gene are MNHNS and SASEGT. Losses at the gene ends were 10 bases for V and 7 bases for J; bases not matched to a gene: 17. The CDR3 is CATQLGQGQLQEQYF. In nucleotides, the CDR3 is TGTGCCACCCAGCTAGGACAGGGGCAATTACAGGAGCAGTACTTC.

The DNA of the CDR3 is TGCGCCAGCAGCCCGACTGGGACAGGGCTTCGACAGCCCCAGCATTTT. Its translation is CASSPTGTGLRQPQHF. This rearrangement joins TRBV4-1 to TRBJ1-5; TRBD1 matches at 9 bases. The junction had 11 bases not matched to a gene; V was cut back by 4 bases and J by 7 bases. Germline-derived CDR1 and CDR2 are MGHRA and YSYEKL. The CDR3 is made up of 16 amino acids.

The rearrangement links TRBV5-4 to TRBJ1-2; 7 bases line up with TRBD1. The ends lost 5 bases at V and 5 bases at J; junction bases unmatched: 15. The CDR3 totals 16 residues. Germline-derived CDR1 and CDR2 are SGHNT and YYREEE (reference sequence). The CDR3 loop reads CASRSPGQQSLYGYTF. CDR3 sequence (DNA): TGTGCCAGCAGGTCACCGGGACAGCAGTCTTTGTATGGCTACACCTTC.